This T cell receptor (beta chain) was retrieved from a study of cytomegalovirus exposure and HLA in healthy donors. About the study: Earlier work reported some 110 million unique TCR beta sequences from approximately 180 million T cells. General observations from the study: Several of the most significant clusters appeared linked to common viral pathogens, based on a later analysis. Associated with cytomegalovirus, according to the listing, were around 160 TCR beta chains.

The CDR3 consists of 17 residues. Germline V gives CDR1 LNHDA, CDR2 SQIVND (reference sequence). V lost 3 bases to trimming and J lost 3 bases; unmatched junction nucleotides: 13. PCR involved 60 Vbeta and 13 Jbeta primers. In the original processing: A follow-up analysis tallied 70 million to 80 million unique TCR beta chains, about 10 million shared. Assay used: immunoSEQ multiplex PCR; TCRdb lists only in-frame clones, some missing. The DNA was the basis for D and trimming; V, J and clone size are from that table. The table has 120,000 or so clones, about 80% seen once. A remark on this clone: Its antigen is still unknown.

Sequenced: PBMCs. This receptor was obtained from a man aged 18 to 30 in good health and CMV-seronegative. V is TRBV19 and J is TRBJ1-1; 7 bases fit TRBD1. CDR3 in amino acids: CASSIFVWDRTDTEAFF. The CDR3 DNA sequence: TGTGCCAGTAGTATTTTTGTCTGGGACAGAACGGACACTGAAGCTTTCTTT.